This T cell receptor (beta chain) was recovered during a study of blood T cell repertoires in COVID-19. Overall study context: Sites across the United States, Italy and Spain contributed samples from acute and convalescent COVID-19. Nucleic acid was either cDNA or gDNA, and it came from T cells, B-cell-depleted T cells, or PBMCs.

Germline CDR1 and CDR2: SGHTA and FQGNSA. Trimming pared 3 bases from V and 5 bases from J, leaving 10 bases between. This CDR3 has 13 residues. Per the original methods: From reference gene primer amplification, estimates of nucleated cell counts were derived. Some clones are missing from TCRdb's copy, which holds only in-frame ones; the method was immunoSEQ multiplex PCR. V and J calls and clone size are given by that table; D and trimming were obtained from the DNA. The sample holds around 100,000 clones, just under 80% seen once. This sequence originates from a woman between 65 and 79 years old with acute or convalescent COVID-19. The rearrangement links TRBV7-2 to TRBJ2-5, with D perhaps matching TRBD1 (5 bases). Sequencing input: peripheral blood. This CDR3 is CASSFQGLETQYF. The CDR3 nucleotides read TGTGCCAGCAGCTTTCAGGGCCTTGAGACCCAGTACTTC.